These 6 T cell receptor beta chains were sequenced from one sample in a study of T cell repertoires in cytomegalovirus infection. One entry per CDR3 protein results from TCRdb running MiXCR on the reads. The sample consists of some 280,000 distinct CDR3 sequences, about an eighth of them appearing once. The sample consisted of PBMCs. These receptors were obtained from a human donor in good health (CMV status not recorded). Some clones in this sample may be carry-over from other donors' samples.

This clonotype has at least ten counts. The CDR3 coding sequence is TGCGCCAGCAGCCAAGTAGACAGGGCGGACAATGAGCAGTTCTTC. Residues: CASSQVDRADNEQFF. This sequence joins TRBV4-1 and TRBJ2-1; 7 bases are a match to TRBD1. CDR1 MGHRA and CDR2 YSYEKL come from the germline V gene. The ends lost 1 base at V and 5 bases at J; junction bases unmatched: 5. This CDR3 region has 15 residues.

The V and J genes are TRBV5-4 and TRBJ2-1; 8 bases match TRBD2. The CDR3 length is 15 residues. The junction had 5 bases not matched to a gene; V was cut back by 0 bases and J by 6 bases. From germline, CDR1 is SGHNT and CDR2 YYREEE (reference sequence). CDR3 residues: CASSLGRGAGNEQFF. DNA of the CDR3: TGTGCCAGCAGCTTGGGGCGGGGGGCGGGCAATGAGCAGTTCTTC.

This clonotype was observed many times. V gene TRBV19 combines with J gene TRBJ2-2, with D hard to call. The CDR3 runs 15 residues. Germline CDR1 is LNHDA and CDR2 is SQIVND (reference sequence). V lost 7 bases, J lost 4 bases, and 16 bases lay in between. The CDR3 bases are TGTGCCAGTACCTATGGTGGGGTAGGCACCGGGGAGCTGTTTTTT. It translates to CASTYGGVGTGELFF.

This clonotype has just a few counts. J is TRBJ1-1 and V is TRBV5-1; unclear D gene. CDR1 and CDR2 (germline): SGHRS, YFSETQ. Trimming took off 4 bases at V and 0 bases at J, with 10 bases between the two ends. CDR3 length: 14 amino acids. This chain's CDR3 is CASSPYGVNTEAFF. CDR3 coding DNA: TGCGCCAGCAGCCCCTACGGGGTGAACACTGAAGCTTTCTTT.

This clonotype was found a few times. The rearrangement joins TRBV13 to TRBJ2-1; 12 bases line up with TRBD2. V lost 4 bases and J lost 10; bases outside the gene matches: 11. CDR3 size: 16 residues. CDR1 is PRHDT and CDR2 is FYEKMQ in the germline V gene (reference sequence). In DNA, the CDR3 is TGTGCCAGCAGCTCGACTAGCGGGAGTGGGGTTGCGGAGCAGTTCTTC. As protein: CASSSTSGSGVAEQFF.

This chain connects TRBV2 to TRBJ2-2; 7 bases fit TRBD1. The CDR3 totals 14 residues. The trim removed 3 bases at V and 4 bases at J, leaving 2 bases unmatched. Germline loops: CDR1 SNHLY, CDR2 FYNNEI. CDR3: CASSDRDSTGELFF. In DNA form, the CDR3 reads TGTGCCAGCAGTGACCGGGACAGCACCGGGGAGCTGTTTTTT.